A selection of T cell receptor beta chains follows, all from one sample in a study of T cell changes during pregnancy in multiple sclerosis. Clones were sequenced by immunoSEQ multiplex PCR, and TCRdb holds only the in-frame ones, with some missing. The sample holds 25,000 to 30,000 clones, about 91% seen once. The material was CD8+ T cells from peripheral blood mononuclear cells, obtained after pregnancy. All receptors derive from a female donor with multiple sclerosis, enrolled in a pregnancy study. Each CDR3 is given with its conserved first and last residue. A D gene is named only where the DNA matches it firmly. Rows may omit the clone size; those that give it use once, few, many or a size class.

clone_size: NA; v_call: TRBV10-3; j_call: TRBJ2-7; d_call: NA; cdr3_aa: CAISESDRNYEQYF; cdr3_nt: TGTGCCATCAGTGAGTCGGACAGAAACTACGAGCAGTACTTC
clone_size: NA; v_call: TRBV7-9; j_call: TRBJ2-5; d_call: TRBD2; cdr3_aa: CASSWGLADRGYF; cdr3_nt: TGTGCCAGCAGCTGGGGCCTAGCGGACCGTGGGTACTTC
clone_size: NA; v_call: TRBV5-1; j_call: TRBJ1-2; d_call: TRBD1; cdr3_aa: CASSLEGDRGRRDYGYTF; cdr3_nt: TGCGCCAGCAGCTTGGAAGGGGACAGGGGGCGCCGCGACTATGGCTACACCTTC
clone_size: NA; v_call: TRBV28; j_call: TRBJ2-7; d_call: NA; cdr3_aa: CASSFLLSYEQYF; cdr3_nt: TGTGCCAGCAGTTTTTTACTATCCTACGAGCAGTACTTC
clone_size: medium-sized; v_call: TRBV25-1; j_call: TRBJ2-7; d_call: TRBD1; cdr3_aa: CASSELIRDRGIEQYF; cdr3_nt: TGTGCCAGCAGTGAACTTATTAGGGACAGGGGGATCGAGCAGTACTTC
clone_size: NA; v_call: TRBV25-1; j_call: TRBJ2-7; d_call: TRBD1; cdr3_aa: CASSRQGYEQYF; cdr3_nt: TGTGCCAGCAGTAGACAGGGCTACGAGCAGTACTTC
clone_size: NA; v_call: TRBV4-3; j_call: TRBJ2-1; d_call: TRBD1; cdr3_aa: CASSQDGTAIYNEQFF; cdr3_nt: TGCGCCAGCAGCCAAGATGGGACAGCAATTTACAATGAGCAGTTCTTC
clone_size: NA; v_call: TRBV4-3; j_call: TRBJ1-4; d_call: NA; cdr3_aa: CASSQDSRLDNEKLFF; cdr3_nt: TGCGCCAGCAGCCAAGATAGCCGCCTCGACAATGAAAAACTGTTTTTT
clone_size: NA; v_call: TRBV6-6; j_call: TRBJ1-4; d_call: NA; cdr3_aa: CASSKVTQGSEKLFF; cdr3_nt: TGTGCCAGCAGTAAGGTGACTCAGGGCAGTGAAAAACTGTTTTTT
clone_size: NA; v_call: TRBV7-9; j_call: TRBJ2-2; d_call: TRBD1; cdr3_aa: CASSLLRQGPTGELFF; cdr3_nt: TGTGCCAGCAGCTTGTTGAGACAGGGTCCCACCGGGGAGCTGTTTTTT
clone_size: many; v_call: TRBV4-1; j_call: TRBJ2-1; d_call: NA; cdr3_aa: CASSQEGGYNEQFF; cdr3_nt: TGCGCCAGCAGCCAAGAGGGGGGTTACAATGAGCAGTTCTTC
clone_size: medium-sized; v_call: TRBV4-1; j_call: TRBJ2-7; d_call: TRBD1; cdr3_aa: CASSQLGTGGDDYEQYF; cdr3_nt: TGCGCCAGCAGCCAACTTGGGACAGGGGGTGATGACTACGAGCAGTACTTC
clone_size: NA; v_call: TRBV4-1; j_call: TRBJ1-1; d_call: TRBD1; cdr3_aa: CASSQEVRQGGTEAFF; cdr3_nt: TGCGCCAGCAGCCAAGAAGTACGACAGGGAGGCACTGAAGCTTTCTTT
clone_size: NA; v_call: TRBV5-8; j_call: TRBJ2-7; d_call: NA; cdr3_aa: CASSLDRELYEQYF; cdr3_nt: TGTGCCAGCAGCTTGGACAGGGAGCTCTACGAGCAGTACTTC
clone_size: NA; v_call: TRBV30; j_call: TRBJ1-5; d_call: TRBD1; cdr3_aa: CACDPTGVSNQPQHF; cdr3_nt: TGTGCCTGTGACCCCACAGGGGTGAGCAATCAGCCCCAGCATTTT
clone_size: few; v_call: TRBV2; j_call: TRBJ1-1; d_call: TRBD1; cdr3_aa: CATQGWNTEAFF; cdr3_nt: TGTGCCACACAGGGGTGGAACACTGAAGCTTTCTTT
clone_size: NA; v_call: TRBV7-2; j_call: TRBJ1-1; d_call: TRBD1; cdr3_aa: CASSLGWTGMVGTEAFF; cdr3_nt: TGTGCCAGCAGCCTAGGATGGACAGGGATGGTGGGCACTGAAGCTTTCTTT
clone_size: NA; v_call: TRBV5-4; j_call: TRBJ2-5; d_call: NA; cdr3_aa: CASSLAMAVQETQYF; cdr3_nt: TGTGCCAGCAGCTTGGCTATGGCGGTACAAGAGACCCAGTACTTC
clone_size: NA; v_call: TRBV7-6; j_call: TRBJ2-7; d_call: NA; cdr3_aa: CASSPGQSSYEQYF; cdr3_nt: TGTGCCAGCAGCCCGGGTCAGAGCTCCTACGAGCAGTACTTC
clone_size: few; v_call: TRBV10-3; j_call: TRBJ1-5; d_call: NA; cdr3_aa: CAISDDPGQPQHF; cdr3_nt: TGTGCCATCAGTGATGACCCGGGACAGCCCCAGCATTTT
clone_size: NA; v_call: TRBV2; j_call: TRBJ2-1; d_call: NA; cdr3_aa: CASIGKRGEWVYNEQFF; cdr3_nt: TGTGCCAGCATCGGTAAAAGGGGTGAATGGGTTTACAATGAGCAGTTCTTC
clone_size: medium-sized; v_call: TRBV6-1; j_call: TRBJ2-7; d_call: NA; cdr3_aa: CASSEGETSYEQYF; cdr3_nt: TGTGCCAGCAGTGAGGGAGAGACCTCCTACGAGCAGTACTTC
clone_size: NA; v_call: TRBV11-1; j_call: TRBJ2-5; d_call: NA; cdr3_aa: CASSLWAGILETQYF; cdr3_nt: TGTGCCAGCAGCTTGTGGGCGGGGATTTTGGAGACCCAGTACTTC
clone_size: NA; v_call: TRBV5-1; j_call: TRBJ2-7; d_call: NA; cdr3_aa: CASSLEAYYEQYF; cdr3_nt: TGCGCCAGCAGCTTGGAAGCGTACTACGAGCAGTACTTC
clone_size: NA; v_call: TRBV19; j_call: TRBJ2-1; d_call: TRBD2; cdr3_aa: CASSVTSALYNEQFF; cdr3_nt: TGTGCCAGTAGTGTGACTAGCGCCTTATACAATGAGCAGTTCTTC
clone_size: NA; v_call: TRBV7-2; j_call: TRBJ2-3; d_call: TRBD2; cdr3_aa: CASSLAGVDTQYF; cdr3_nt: TGTGCCAGCTCTCTAGCGGGAGTCGATACGCAGTATTTT
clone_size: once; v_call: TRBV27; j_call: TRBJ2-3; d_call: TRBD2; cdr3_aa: CASSWGGLGFTDTQYF; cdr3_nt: TGTGCCAGCAGTTGGGGGGGACTAGGGTTTACAGATACGCAGTATTTT
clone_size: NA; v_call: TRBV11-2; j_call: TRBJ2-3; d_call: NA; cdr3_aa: CASSLVSGTDTQYF; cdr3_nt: TGTGCCAGCAGCTTAGTTAGCGGCACAGATACGCAGTATTTT
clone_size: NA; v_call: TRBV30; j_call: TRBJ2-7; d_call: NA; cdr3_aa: CAWSVGASYEQYF; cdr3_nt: TGTGCCTGGAGTGTAGGGGCTAGCTACGAGCAGTACTTC
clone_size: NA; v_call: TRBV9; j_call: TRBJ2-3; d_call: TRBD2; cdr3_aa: CASSVELAGDTQYF; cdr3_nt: TGTGCCAGCAGCGTAGAACTAGCGGGAGATACGCAGTATTTT
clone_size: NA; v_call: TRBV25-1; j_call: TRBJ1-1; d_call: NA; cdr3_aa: CASSEFGQEAFF; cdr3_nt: TGTGCCAGCAGTGAATTCGGTCAAGAAGCTTTCTTT
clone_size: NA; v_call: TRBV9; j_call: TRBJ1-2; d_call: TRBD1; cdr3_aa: CASSVAVETGGDYGYTF; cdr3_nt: TGTGCCAGCAGCGTAGCCGTTGAAACAGGGGGAGACTATGGCTACACCTTC
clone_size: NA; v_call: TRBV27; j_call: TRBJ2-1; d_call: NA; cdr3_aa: CASSPSSLWGGYNEQFF; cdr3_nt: TGTGCCAGCAGTCCCAGTTCATTGTGGGGAGGCTACAATGAGCAGTTCTTC
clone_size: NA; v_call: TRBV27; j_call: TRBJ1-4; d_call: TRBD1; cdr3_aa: CASRTIRGLLEKLFF; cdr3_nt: TGTGCCAGCAGGACTATCAGGGGGTTGTTGGAAAAACTGTTTTTT
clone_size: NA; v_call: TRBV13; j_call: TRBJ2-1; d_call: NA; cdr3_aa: CASRDGTYNEQFF; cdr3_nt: TGTGCCAGCAGAGATGGCACCTACAATGAGCAGTTCTTC
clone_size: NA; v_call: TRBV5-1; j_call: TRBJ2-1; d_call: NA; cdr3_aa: CASKTLSEQFF; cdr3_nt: TGCGCCAGCAAAACGCTCAGTGAGCAGTTCTTC
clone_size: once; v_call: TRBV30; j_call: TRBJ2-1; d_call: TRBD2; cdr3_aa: CAWSYRLAGDYEQFF; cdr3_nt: TGTGCCTGGAGTTACAGACTAGCGGGAGACTATGAGCAGTTCTTC
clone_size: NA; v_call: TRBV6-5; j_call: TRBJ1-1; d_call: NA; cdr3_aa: CASSHPAGNTEAFF; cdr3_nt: TGTGCCAGCAGTCATCCGGCGGGGAACACTGAAGCTTTCTTT
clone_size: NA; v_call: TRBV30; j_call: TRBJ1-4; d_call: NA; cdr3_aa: CAWSAPGSNEKLFF; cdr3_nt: TGTGCCTGGAGTGCTCCGGGATCTAATGAAAAACTGTTTTTT
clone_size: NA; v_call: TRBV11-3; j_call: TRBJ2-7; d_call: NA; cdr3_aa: CASSLRDLSLYEQYF; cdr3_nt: TGTGCCAGCAGCCTCCGGGACTTATCTCTCTACGAGCAGTACTTC
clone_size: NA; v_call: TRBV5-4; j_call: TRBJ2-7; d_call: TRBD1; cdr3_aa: CASSPGDRNYEQYF; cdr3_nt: TGTGCCAGCAGCCCGGGGGACAGGAACTACGAGCAGTACTTC
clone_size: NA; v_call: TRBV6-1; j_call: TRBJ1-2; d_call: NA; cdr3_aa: CASSGTGNYGYTF; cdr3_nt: TGTGCCAGCAGTGGAACAGGGAACTATGGCTACACCTTC
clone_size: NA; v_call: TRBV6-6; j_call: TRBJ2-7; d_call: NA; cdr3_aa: CASSPLGRSYEQYF; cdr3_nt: TGTGCCAGCAGCCCATTAGGGAGAAGCTACGAGCAGTACTTC
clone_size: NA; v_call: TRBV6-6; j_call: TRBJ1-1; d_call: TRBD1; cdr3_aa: CATVSGGRAFF; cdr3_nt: TGTGCCACCGTGTCAGGGGGAAGAGCTTTCTTT
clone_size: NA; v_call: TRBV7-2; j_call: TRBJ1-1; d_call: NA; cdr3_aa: CASSLVFTALAMNTEAFF; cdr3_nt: TGTGCCAGCAGCTTAGTTTTTACGGCTCTAGCGATGAACACTGAAGCTTTCTTT
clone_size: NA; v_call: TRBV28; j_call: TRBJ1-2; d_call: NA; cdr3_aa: CASSSVLDYGYTF; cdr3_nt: TGTGCCAGCAGTTCGGTCCTGGACTATGGCTACACCTTC